The entry below describes one T cell receptor beta chain. Original methodology: Amplified reference gene primers provided the basis for estimating nucleated cell counts. Profiled with immunoSEQ multiplex PCR; TCRdb holds only in-frame clones, not every one. That table gives V, J and clone size, and the DNA gave D and trimming. The repertoire holds 230,000 or so clones, with about 86% as singletons. This record belongs to a study of blood T cell repertoires in COVID-19. As for the study in general: Sites across the United States, Italy and Spain contributed samples from acute and convalescent COVID-19. T cells, B-cell-depleted T cells, or PBMCs provided the cDNA or gDNA that served as material.

Germline V gene lookup returns CDR1 SNHLY and CDR2 FYNNEI. V was shortened by 6 bases and J by 9 bases, with 21 bases between the two germline ends. CDR3 size: 15 residues. The receptor was isolated from a man over 45 with active or convalescent COVID-19. Sequenced material: peripheral blood. The rearrangement uses TRBV2 and TRBJ2-1; TRBD2 might be the D (6 bases). CDR3 residues: CASRKGLLGSLEQFF. The CDR3 DNA reads TGTGCCAGCAGAAAGGGACTTCTGGGGAGCCTTGAGCAGTTCTTC.